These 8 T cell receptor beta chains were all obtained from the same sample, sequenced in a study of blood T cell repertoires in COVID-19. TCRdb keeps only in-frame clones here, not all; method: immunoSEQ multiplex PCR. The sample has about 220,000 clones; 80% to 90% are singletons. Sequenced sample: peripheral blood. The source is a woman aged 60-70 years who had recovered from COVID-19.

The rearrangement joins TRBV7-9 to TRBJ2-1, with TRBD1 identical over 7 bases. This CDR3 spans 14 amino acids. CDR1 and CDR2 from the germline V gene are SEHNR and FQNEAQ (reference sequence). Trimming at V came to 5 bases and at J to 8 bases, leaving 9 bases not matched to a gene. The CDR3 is CASSQMGQSDEQFF. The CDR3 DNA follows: TGTGCCAGCAGCCAAATGGGACAGTCCGATGAGCAGTTCTTC.

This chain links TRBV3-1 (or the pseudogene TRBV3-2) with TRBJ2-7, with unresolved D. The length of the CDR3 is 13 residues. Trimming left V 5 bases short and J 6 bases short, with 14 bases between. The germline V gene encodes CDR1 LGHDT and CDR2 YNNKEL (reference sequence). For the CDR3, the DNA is TGTGCCAGCAGCTTTCTAGTAGGTGCCGAGCAGTACTTC. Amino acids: CASSFLVGAEQYF.

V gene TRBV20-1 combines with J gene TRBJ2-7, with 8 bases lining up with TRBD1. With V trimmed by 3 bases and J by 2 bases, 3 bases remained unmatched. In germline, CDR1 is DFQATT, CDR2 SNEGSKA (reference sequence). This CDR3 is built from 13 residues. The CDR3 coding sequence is TGCAGTGCTAGTTACAGGGGGACCTACGAGCAGTACTTC. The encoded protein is CSASYRGTYEQYF.

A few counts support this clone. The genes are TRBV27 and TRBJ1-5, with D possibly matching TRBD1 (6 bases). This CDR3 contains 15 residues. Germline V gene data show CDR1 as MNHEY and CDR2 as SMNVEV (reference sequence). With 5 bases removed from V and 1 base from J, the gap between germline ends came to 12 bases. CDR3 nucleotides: TGTGCCAGCAGTCCAGGGACAACCAGCAATCAGCCCCAGCATTTT. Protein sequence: CASSPGTTSNQPQHF.

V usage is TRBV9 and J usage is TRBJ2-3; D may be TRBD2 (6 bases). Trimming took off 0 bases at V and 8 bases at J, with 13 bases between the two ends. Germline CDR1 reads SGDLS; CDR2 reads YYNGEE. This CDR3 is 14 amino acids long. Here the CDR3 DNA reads TGTGCCAGCAGCGTAGCAAGTGGAGGGGCTACGCAGTATTTT. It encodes CASSVASGGATQYF.

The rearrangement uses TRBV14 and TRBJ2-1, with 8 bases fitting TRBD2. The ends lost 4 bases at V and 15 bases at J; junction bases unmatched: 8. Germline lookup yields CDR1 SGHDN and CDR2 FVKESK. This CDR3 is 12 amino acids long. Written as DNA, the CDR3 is TGTGCCAGCAGCCTAACCGGGACTAGGCGGTTCTTC. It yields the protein CASSLTGTRRFF.

CDR3: CASSLSYGNSPLHF. In DNA, the CDR3 is TGTGCCAGCAGTTTATCGTACGGTAATTCACCCCTCCACTTT. V usage is TRBV27 and J usage is TRBJ1-6; D gene uncertain. This CDR3 is 14 amino acids long. CDR1 is MNHEY, CDR2 SMNVEV, per germline (reference sequence). The V gene lost 0 bases and the J gene lost 6 bases, with 6 bases spanning the gap.

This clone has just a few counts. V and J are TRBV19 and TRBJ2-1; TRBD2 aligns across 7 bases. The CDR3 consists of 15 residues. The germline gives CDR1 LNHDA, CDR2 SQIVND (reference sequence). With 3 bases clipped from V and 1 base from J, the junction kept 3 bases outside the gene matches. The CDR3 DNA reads TGTGCCAGTAGTATCAGCGGGGATTCCTACAATGAGCAGTTCTTC. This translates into CASSISGDSYNEQFF.